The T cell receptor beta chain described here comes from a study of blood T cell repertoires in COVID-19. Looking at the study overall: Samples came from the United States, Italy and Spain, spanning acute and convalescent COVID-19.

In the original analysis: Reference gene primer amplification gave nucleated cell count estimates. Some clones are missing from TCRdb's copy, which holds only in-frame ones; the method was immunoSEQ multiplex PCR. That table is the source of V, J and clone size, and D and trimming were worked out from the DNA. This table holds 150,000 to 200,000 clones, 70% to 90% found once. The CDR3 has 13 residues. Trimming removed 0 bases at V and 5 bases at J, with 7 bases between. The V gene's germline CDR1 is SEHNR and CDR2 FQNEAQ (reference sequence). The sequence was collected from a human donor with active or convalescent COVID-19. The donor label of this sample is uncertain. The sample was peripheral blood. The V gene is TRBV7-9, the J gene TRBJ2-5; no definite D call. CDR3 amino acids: CASSLAPRETQYF. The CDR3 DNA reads TGTGCCAGCAGCTTAGCCCCCAGGGAGACCCAGTACTTC.